Sequencing of this TCR beta chain was carried out in a study of T cells expressing NK-cell markers. Overall study: Investigators obtained TCR beta repertoires from sorted CD3+CD56+NKG2C+, CD3+CD56+NKG2C- and CD3+CD56-NKG2C+ T cells.

Study-level points and caveats: Among several donors, these clonotypes also ranked first in the CD3+CD56-NKG2C+ fraction. Whether expanded NKG2C+ T cell clones recognized HCMV stayed uncertain.

The cDNA for TCR beta came from 5'RACE template switching with UMIs. Using the 5' RACE reads, TCRdb records one entry per CDR3 protein without DNA. The sample data list roughly 160,000 distinct CDR3 sequences. Looked up from germline, CDR1 is SGHKS and CDR2 is YYEKEE (reference sequence). The CDR3 extends over 18 amino acids. As for this clonotype: Its antigen is not identified.

This chain connects TRBV5-5 to TRBJ2-1; without DNA, the TCRdb call of TRBD1 cannot be checked. The TCR was taken from a man aged 18-75 years in good health. The sample comprised blood T cells: a sorted CD56 or NKG2C T cell subset, CD4+ or CD8+ T cells, or bulk PBMC T cells (not recorded which). CDR3 in amino acids: CASSLDSPDRQGNREQFF.